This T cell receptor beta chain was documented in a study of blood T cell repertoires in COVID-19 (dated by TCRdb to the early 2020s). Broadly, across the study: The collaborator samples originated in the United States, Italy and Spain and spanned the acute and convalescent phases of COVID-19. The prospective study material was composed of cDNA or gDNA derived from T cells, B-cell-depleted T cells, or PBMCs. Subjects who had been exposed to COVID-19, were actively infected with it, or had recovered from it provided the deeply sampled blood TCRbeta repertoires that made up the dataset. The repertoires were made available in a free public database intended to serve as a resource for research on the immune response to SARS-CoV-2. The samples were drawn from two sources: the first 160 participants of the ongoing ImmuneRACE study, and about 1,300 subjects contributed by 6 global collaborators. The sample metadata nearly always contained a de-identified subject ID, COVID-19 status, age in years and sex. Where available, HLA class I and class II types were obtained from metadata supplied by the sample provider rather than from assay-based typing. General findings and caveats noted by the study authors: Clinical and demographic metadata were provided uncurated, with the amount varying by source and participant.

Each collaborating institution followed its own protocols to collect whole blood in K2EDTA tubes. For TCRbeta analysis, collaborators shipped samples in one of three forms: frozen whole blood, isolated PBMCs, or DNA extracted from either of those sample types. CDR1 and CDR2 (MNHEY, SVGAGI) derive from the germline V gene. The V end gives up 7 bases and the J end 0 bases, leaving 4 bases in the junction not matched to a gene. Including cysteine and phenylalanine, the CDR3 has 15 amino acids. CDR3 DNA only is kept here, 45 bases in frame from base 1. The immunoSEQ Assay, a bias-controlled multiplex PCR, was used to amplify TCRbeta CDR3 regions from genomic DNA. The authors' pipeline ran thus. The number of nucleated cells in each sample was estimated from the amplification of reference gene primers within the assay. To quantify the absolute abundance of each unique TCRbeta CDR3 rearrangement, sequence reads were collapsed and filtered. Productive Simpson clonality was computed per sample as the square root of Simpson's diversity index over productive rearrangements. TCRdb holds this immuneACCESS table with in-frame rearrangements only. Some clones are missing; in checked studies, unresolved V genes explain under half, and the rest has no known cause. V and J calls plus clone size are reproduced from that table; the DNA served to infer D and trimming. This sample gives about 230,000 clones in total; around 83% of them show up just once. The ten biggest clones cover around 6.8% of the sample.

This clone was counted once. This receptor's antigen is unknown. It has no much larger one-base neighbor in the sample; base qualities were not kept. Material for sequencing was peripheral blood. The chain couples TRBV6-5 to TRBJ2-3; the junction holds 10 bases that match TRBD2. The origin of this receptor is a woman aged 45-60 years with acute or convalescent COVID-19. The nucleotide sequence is TGTGCCAGCACCTTACTAGCGGGGAGCACAGATACGCAGTATTTT. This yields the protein CASTLLAGSTDTQYF.